Listed below are T cell receptor beta chains from one sample, sequenced in a study of blood T cells in healthy people across ages. TCRdb analysed the 5' RACE reads with MiXCR anew, one entry per CDR3 protein. The sample contains approximately 1,000,000 distinct CDR3 sequences, under 45% of which appear only once. The sample was blood. These receptors all stem from a woman aged 60-70 years in good health. The CDR3 runs from the conserved cysteine through the conserved F or W. The D gene is left open where the match is weak. Rows may omit the clone size; those that give it use once, few, many or a size class.

NA,TRBV9,TRBJ2-7,NA,TGTGCCAGCAGCGTAGGAATGGGGCTAAACGAGCAGTACTTC,CASSVGMGLNEQYF
NA,TRBV29-1,TRBJ1-2,NA,NA,CSPGRQAKGNYGCTF
NA,TRBV28,TRBJ1-5,NA,TGTGCCAGCTCTCCGGGAGATGCGCAGCCCCAGCATTTT,CASSPGDAQPQHF
TRBD1,TRBV5-5,TRBJ1-1,NA,TGTGCCAGCAGCTCTACAGGGGGGCAAGTTGGCACTGAAGCTTTCTTT,CASSSTGGQVGTEAFF
NA,TRBV28,TRBJ2-7,few,TGTGCCAGCACAGGGGGGCCCTACGAGCAGTACTTC,CASTGGPYEQYF
NA,TRBV20-1,TRBJ1-2,NA,TGCAGTGCTAGTCAGCCTCGAGGGGCCAACTGTGGCTACACCTTC,CSASQPRGANCGYTF
TRBD2,TRBV7-2,TRBJ2-5,few,TGTGCCAGCAGCCTCAGCGGGAACGGAGAGACCCAGTACTTC,CASSLSGNGETQYF
TRBD2,TRBV7-8,TRBJ2-3,many,TGTGCCAGCAGCTTAGGCCTAGCGGGGCTAATTAGCACAGATACGCAGTATTTT,CASSLGLAGLISTDTQYF
NA,TRBV7-8,TRBJ2-2,NA,TGTGCCAGCAGCTTAGAGGGCAGGGCCTACACCGGGGAGCTGTTTTTT,CASSLEGRAYTGELFF
NA,TRBV7-9,TRBJ1-2,NA,TGTGCCAGCAGCCCAATACTTCACTATGGCTACACCTTC,CASSPILHYGYTF
TRBD2,TRBV7-3,TRBJ2-1,NA,TGTGCCAGCAGTTTTAGTAGCGGGAGGGACGCCTACAATGAGCAGTTCTTC,CASSFSSGRDAYNEQFF
TRBD1,TRBV20-1,TRBJ2-7,NA,TGCAGTGCTCTAACGGACAGGGGATACGAGCAGTACTTC,CSALTDRGYEQYF
TRBD1,TRBV29-1,TRBJ2-7,many,TGCAGCGTCCAGGAGACAGGGAGCTCCTACGAGCAGTACTTC,CSVQETGSSYEQYF
NA,TRBV18,TRBJ2-7,few,TGTGCCAGCTCACCAGGGGCGAGCTACGAGCAGTACTTC,CASSPGASYEQYF
TRBD2,TRBV7-2,TRBJ2-3,NA,TGTGCCAGCAGCACGGGACTAGCGGGAGGAGATACGCAGTATTTT,CASSTGLAGGDTQYF
TRBD1,TRBV29-1,TRBJ1-5,once,TGCAGCGTCGCGGGACAGGGGAGCAATCGGCCCCAGCATTTT,CSVAGQGSNRPQHF